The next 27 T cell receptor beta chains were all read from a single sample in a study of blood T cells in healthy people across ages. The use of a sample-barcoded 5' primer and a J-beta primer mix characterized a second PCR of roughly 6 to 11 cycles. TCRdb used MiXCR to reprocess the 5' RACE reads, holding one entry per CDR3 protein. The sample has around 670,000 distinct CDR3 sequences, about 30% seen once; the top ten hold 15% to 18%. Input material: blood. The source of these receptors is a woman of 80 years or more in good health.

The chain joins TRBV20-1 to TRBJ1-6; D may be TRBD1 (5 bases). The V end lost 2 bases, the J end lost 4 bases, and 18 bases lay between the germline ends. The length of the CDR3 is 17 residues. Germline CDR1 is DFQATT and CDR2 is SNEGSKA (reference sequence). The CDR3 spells CSARIQPPGSYNSPLHF. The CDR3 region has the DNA TGCAGTGCTAGAATCCAACCCCCAGGGTCGTATAATTCACCCCTCCACTTT.

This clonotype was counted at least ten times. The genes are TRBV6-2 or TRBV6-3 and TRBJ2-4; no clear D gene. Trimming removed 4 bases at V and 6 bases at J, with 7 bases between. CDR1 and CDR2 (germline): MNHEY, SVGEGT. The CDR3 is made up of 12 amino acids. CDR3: CASSFESNIQYF. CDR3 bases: TGTGCCAGCAGTTTTGAATCAAACATTCAGTACTTC.

For the CDR3, the DNA is TGCAGCGTTACCGAGGACAGTCCGAACACTGAAGCTTTCTTT. Its protein product is CSVTEDSPNTEAFF. The chain carries TRBV29-1 and TRBJ1-1, with D maybe TRBD1 (6 bases). The germline gives CDR1 SQVTM, CDR2 ANQGSEA. V lost 5 bases to trimming and J lost 1 base, with 14 bases between them. The CDR3 is made up of 14 amino acids.

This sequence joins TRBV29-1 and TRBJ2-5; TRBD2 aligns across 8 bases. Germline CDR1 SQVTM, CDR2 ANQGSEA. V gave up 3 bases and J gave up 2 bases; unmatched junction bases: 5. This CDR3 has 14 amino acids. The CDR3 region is CSVDAGGLQETQYF. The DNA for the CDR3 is TGCAGCGTTGACGCGGGAGGTTTGCAAGAGACCCAGTACTTC.

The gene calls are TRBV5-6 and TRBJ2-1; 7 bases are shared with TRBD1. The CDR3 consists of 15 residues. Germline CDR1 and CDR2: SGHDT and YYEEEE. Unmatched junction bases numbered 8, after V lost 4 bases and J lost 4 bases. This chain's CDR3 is CASSAGTVEYNEQFF. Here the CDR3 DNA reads TGTGCCAGCAGCGCCGGGACAGTAGAATACAATGAGCAGTTCTTC.

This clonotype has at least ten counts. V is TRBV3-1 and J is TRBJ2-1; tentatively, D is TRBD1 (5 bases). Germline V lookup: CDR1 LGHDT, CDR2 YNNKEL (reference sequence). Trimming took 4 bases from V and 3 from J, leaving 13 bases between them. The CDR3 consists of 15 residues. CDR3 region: CASSPDHQGYNEQFF. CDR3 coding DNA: TGTGCCAGCAGCCCTGACCACCAGGGCTACAATGAGCAGTTCTTC.

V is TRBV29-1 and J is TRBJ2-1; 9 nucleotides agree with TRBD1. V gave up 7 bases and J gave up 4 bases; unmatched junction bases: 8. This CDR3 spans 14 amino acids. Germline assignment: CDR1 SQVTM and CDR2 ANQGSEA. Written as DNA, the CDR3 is TGCAGCGCCCCAGGACAGGGGCAATACAATGAGCAGTTCTTC. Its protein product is CSAPGQGQYNEQFF.

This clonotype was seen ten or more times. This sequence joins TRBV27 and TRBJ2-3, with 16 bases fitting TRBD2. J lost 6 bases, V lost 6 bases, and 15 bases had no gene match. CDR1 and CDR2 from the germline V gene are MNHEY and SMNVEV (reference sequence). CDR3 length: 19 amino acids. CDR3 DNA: TGTGCCAGCAGCCCTCTATGGACCGGGACTAGCGGGGGGGCGGATACGCAGTATTTT. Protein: CASSPLWTGTSGGADTQYF.

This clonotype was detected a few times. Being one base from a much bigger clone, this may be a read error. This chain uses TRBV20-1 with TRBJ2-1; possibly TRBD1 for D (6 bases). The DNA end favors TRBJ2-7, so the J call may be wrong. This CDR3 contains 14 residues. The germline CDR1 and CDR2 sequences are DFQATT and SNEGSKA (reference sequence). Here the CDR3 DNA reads TGCAGTGCTCTCAGGTTGGACAGCCACAATGAGCAGTACTTC. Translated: CSALRLDSHNEQYF.

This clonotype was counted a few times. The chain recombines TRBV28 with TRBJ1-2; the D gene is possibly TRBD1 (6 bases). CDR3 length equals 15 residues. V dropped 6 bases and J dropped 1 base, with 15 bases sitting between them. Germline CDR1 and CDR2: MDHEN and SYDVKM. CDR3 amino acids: CASRGAGANNYGYTF. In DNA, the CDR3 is TGTGCCAGCAGGGGGGCGGGGGCTAATAACTATGGCTACACCTTC.

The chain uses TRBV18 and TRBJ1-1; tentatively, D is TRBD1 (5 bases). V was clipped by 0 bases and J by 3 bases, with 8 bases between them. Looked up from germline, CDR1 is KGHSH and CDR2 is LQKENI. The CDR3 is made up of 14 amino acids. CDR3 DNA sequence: TGTGCCAGCTCACCACCGAAAGGGGACACTGAAGCTTTCTTT. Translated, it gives CASSPPKGDTEAFF.

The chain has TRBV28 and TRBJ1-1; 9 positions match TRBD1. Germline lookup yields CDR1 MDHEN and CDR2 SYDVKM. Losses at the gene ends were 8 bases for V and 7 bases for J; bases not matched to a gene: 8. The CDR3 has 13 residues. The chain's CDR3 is CASRGTGRIEAFF. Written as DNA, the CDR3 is TGTGCCAGCCGGGGGACAGGGAGGATTGAAGCTTTCTTT.

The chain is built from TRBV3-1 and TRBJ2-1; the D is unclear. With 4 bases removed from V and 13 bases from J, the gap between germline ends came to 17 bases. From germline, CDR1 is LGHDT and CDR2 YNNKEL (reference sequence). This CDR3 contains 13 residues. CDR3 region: CASSPDFEETQFF. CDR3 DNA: TGTGCCAGCAGCCCCGACTTTGAAGAGACCCAGTTCTTC.

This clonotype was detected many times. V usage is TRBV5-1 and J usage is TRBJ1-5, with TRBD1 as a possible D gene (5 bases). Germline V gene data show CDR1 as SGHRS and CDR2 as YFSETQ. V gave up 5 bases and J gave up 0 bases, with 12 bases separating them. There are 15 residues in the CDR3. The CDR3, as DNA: TGCGCCAGCAGTGCCGGGGCGGATAGCAATCAGCCCCAGCATTTT. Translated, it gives CASSAGADSNQPQHF.

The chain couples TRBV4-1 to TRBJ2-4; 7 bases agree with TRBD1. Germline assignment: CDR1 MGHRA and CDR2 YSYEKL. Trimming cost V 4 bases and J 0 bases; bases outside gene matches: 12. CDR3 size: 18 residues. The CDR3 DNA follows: TGCGCCAGCAGCCTGGGGGTACAGGGGACAATAGCCAAAAACATTCAGTACTTC. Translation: CASSLGVQGTIAKNIQYF.

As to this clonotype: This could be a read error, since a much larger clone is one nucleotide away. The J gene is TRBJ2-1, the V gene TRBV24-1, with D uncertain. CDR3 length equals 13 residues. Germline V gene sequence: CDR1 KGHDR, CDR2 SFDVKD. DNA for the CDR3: TGTGCCACCAGGGATTCAGCTGGGCATGAGCAGTTCTTC. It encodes CATRDSAGHEQFF.

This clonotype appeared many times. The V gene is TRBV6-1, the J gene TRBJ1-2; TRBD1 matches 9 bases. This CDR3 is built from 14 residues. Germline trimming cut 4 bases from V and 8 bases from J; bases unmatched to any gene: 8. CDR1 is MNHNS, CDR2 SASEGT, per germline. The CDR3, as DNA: TGTGCCAGCAGTGGAACAGGGGGCCGTAAGGGCTACACCTTC. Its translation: CASSGTGGRKGYTF.

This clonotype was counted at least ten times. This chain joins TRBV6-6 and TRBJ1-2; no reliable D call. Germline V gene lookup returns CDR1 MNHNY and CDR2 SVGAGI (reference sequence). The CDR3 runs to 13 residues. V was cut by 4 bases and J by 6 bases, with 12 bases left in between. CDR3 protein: CASSLREGDGYTF. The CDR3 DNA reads TGTGCCAGCAGTTTGAGGGAGGGAGATGGCTACACCTTC.

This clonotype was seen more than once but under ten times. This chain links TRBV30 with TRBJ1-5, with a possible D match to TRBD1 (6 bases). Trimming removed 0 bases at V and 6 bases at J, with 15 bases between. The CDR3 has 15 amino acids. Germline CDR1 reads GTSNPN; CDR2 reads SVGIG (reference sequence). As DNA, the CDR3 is TGTGCCTGGAGTGTAGGCCGGGGGGGCTCTCAGCCCCAGCATTTT. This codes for CAWSVGRGGSQPQHF.

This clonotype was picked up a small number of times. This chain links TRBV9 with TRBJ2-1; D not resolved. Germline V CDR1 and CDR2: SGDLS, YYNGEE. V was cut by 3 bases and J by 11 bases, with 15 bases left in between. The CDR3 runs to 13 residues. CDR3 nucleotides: TGTGCCAGCAGCGGGGCCCCAGGTGAGAAGCAGTTCTTC. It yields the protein CASSGAPGEKQFF.

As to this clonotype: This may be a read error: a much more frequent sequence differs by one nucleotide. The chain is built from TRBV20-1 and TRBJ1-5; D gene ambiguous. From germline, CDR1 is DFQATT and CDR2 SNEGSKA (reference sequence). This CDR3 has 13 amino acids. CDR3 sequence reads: CGARSQLNQPQHF. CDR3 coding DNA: TGCGGTGCTAGGAGCCAGCTCAATCAGCCCCAGCATTTT.

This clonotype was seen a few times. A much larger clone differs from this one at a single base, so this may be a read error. In nucleotides, the CDR3 is TGTGCCGGCAGTTTAGATGCACGGGGGCAAGAGACCCAGTACTTC. The encoded protein is CAGSLDARGQETQYF. This sequence joins TRBV28 and TRBJ2-5, with D possibly being TRBD2 (6 bases). This CDR3 contains 15 residues. Germline loops: CDR1 MDHEN, CDR2 SYDVKM. Complete variable domain (other parts from reference TRBV28 and TRBJ2-5): DVKVTQSSRYLVKRTGEKVFLECVQDMDHENMFWYRQDPGLGLRLIYFSYDVKMKEKGDIPEGYSVSREKKERFSLILESASTNQTSMYLCAGSLDARGQETQYFGPGTRLLVL.

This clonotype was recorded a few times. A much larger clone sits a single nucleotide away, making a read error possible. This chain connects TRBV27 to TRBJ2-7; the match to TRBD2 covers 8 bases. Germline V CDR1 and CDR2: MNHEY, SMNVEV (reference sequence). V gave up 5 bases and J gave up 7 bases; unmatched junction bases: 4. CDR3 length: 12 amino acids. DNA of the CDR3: TGTGCCAGCAGTGCGGGGGGTAATGAGCAGTACTTC. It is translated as CASSAGGNEQYF.

CDR3 DNA: TGTGCCAGCAGAGCAACAGGGGCAATATCCTACAATGAGCAGTACTTC. Encoded protein: CASRATGAISYNEQYF. The genes are TRBV12-3 or TRBV12-4 and TRBJ2-1, with TRBD1 matching over 7 bases. The DNA end favors TRBJ2-7, so the J call may be wrong. The CDR3 covers 16 residues.

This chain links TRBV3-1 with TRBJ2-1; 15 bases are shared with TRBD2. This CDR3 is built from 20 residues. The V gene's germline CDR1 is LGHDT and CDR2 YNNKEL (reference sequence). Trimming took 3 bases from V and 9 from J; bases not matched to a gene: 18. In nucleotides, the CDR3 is TGTGCCAGCAGCCACTGGGAGAGGGGGACTAGCGGGGGGTCGAGGGGTGAGCAGTTCTTC. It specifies CASSHWERGTSGGSRGEQFF.

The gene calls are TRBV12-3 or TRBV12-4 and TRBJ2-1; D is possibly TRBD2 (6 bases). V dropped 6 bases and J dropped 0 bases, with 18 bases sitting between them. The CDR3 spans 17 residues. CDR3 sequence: CASSSGLLKSSYNEQFF. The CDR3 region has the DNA TGTGCCAGCAGCTCGGGACTCCTCAAAAGCTCCTACAATGAGCAGTTCTTC.

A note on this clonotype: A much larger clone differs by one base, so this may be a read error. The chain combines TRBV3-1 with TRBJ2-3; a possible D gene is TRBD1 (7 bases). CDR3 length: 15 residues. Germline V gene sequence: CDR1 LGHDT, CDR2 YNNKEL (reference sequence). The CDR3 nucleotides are TGTGCCAGCAGTGTCCAGGGGGGCTTCACAGATCCGCAGTATTTT. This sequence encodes CASSVQGGFTDPQYF.